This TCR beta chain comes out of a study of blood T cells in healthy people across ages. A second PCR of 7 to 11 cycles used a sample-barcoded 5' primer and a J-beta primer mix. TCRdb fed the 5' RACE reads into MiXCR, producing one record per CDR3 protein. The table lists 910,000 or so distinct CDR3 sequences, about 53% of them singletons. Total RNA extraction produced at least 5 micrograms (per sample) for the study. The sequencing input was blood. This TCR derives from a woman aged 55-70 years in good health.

The CDR3 loop reads CSAPPGTGMDEQYF. The CDR3 region has the DNA TGCAGTGCTCCACCCGGGACAGGGATGGACGAGCAGTACTTC. This chain uses TRBV20-1 with TRBJ2-4, with 9 bases that match TRBD1. The end of the DNA is better explained by TRBJ2-7, so the J call may be wrong. Germline loops: CDR1 DFQATT, CDR2 SNEGSKA (reference sequence). The CDR3 totals 14 residues.